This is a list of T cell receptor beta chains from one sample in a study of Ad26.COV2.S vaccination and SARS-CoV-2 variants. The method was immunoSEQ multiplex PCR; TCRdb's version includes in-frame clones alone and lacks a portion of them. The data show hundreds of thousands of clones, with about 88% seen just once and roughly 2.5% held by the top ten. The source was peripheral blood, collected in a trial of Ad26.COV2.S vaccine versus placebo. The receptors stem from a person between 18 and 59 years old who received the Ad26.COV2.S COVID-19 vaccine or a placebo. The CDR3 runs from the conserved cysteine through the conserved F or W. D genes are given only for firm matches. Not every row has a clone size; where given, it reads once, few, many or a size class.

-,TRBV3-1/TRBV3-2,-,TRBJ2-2,CASSLTGELFF,TGTGCCAGCAGCCTGACCGGGGAGCTGTTTTTT
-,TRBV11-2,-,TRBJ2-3,CASSLGLVPAIDTQYF,TGTGCCAGCAGCTTAGGACTTGTTCCCGCTATAGATACGCAGTATTTT
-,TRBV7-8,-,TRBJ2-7,CASSLIGERYF,TGTGCCAGCAGCTTAATTGGGGAACGGTACTTC
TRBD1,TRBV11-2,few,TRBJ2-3,CASSLRSTGNTDTQYF,TGTGCCAGCAGCTTAAGGTCGACAGGGAACACAGATACGCAGTATTTT
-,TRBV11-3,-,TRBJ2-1,CASSLAPEPQGNEQFF,TGTGCCAGCAGCTTAGCGCCTGAGCCCCAGGGGAATGAGCAGTTCTTC
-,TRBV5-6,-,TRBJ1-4,CASSFGGPEKLFF,TGTGCCAGCAGCTTTGGAGGACCCGAAAAACTGTTTTTT
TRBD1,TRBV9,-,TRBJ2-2,CASSLWQGARNGELFF,TGTGCCAGTTCATTATGGCAGGGGGCTAGGAACGGGGAGCTGTTTTTT
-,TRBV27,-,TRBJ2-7,CASRGENSKYEQYF,TGTGCCAGCAGGGGGGAAAATAGTAAATACGAGCAGTACTTC
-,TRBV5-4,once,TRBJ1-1,CATRPQRNTEAFF,TGTGCCACCAGACCCCAGAGGAACACTGAAGCTTTCTTT
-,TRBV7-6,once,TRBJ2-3,CASRVGSHTDTQYF,TGTGCCAGCAGGGTTGGGAGCCACACAGATACGCAGTATTTT
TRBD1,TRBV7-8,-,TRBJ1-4,CASSSKQATGPTFGKLFF,TGTGCCAGCAGTTCAAAACAGGCGACAGGGCCCACTTTCGGAAAACTGTTTTTT
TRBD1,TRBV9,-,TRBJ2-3,CASSVDQGAQYF,TGTGCCAGCAGCGTAGATCAGGGGGCGCAGTATTTT
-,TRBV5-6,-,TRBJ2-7,CASSLIDSYEQYF,TGTGCCAGCAGCCTCATTGACTCCTACGAGCAGTACTTC
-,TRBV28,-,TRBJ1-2,CASSLDYSAELFTNYGYTF,TGTGCCAGCAGTCTAGACTACAGTGCCGAACTCTTTACTAACTATGGCTACACCTTC
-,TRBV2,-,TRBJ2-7,CASSLYYEQYF,TGTGCCAGCAGCCTTTACTACGAGCAGTACTTC
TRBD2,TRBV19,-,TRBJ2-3,CASSPRGGVWTDTQYF,TGTGCCAGTAGTCCGCGGGGGGGAGTTTGGACAGATACGCAGTATTTT
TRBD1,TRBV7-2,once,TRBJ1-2,CASSQNRGNYGYTF,TGTGCCAGCAGCCAAAACAGGGGAAACTATGGCTACACCTTC
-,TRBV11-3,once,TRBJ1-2,CASSAQGIVNGYTF,TGTGCCAGCAGCGCCCAGGGGATTGTTAATGGCTACACCTTC
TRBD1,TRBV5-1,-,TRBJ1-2,CASSLAGQSYGYTF,TGCGCCAGCAGCTTGGCGGGACAGAGCTATGGCTACACCTTC
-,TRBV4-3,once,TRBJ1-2,CASSQEPTGWDYGYTF,TGCGCCAGCAGCCAAGAACCAACAGGCTGGGACTATGGCTACACCTTC
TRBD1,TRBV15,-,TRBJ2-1,CATSRDWFGTGKYNEQFF,TGTGCCACCAGCAGAGATTGGTTCGGGACAGGGAAATACAATGAGCAGTTCTTC
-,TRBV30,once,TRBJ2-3,CAWSGILTDTQYF,TGTGCCTGGAGTGGTATACTCACAGATACGCAGTATTTT
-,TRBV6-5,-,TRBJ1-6,CASSWGAGESPLHF,TGTGCCAGCAGCTGGGGCGCGGGGGAATCACCCCTCCACTTT
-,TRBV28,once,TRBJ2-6,CASRLRLLLDGANVLTF,TGTGCCAGCAGACTACGTCTACTTCTTGATGGGGCCAACGTCCTGACTTTC
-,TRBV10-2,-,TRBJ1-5,CASRETGINQPQHF,TGCGCCAGCAGAGAGACAGGAATTAATCAGCCCCAGCATTTT
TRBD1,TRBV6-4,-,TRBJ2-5,CASSDPWGQAKETQYF,TGTGCCAGCAGTGACCCTTGGGGACAGGCTAAAGAGACCCAGTACTTC
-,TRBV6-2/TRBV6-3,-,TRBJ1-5,CASSPRVPSFSNQPQHF,TGTGCCAGCAGTCCCAGGGTCCCCTCGTTTAGCAATCAGCCCCAGCATTTT
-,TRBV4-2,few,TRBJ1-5,CASSQDGKPQHF,TGTGCCAGCAGCCAAGATGGCAAACCCCAGCATTTT
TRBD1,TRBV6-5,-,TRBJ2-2,CASSYLGGPGELFF,TGTGCCAGCAGTTATCTAGGGGGCCCCGGGGAGCTGTTTTTT
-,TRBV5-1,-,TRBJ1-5,CASSLAPGISNQPQHF,TGCGCCAGCAGCTTGGCGCCAGGGATATCCAATCAGCCCCAGCATTTT
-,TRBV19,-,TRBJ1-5,CASSVSLDQPQHF,TGTGCCAGTAGCGTCTCCTTGGATCAGCCCCAGCATTTT
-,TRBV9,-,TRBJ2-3,CASSPRGDGLSTDTQYF,TGTGCCAGCAGCCCGAGGGGGGACGGCCTCAGCACAGATACGCAGTATTTT
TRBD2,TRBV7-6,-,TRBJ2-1,CASSGDLASGGNEQFF,TGTGCCAGCAGCGGCGACTTGGCTAGCGGGGGAAATGAGCAGTTCTTC
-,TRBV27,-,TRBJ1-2,CASSFSRGRSEGYTF,TGTGCCAGCAGTTTTAGCAGGGGAAGGTCGGAAGGCTACACCTTC
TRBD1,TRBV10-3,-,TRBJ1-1,CAIIGQVGTEAFF,TGTGCCATCATTGGACAGGTCGGAACTGAAGCTTTCTTT
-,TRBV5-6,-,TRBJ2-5,CASSLGSTHETQYF,TGTGCCAGCAGCTTGGGGAGTACGCACGAGACCCAGTACTTC
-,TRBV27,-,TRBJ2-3,CASSRPPGAGTDTQYF,TGTGCCAGCAGCCGCCCTCCCGGGGCTGGCACAGATACGCAGTATTTT
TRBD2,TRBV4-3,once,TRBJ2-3,CASSQETGGGADTQYF,TGCGCCAGCAGCCAAGAAACGGGGGGGGGCGCAGATACGCAGTATTTT
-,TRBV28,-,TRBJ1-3,CASSLMDTIYF,TGTGCCAGCAGTTTGATGGATACCATATATTTT
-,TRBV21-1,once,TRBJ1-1,CASSSSGDRISEAFF,TGTGCCAGCAGCAGCAGTGGAGACAGGATATCTGAAGCTTTCTTT
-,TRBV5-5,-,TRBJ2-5,CASSLVGTRETQYF,TGTGCCAGCAGCTTGGTGGGTACCCGGGAGACCCAGTACTTC
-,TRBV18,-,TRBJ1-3,CASSPISSSGNTIYF,TGTGCCAGCTCGCCAATCTCAAGCTCTGGAAACACCATATATTTT
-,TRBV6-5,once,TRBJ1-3,CASSPGRGYGNTIYF,TGTGCCAGCAGCCCCGGAAGGGGTTATGGAAACACCATATATTTT
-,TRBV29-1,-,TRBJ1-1,CSVGAWGTEAFF,TGCAGCGTTGGGGCTTGGGGCACTGAAGCTTTCTTT
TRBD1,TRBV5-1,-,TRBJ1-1,CASSRDRLNTEAFF,TGCGCCAGCAGCCGGGACAGACTGAACACTGAAGCTTTCTTT
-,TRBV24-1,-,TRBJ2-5,CATSDPGGGETQYF,TGTGCCACCAGTGACCCCGGTGGGGGGGAGACCCAGTACTTC
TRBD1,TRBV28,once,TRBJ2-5,CASSWTGVEETQYF,TGTGCCAGCAGTTGGACAGGTGTCGAAGAGACCCAGTACTTC
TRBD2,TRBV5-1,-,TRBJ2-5,CASSYRGGQETQYF,TGCGCCAGCAGCTACCGGGGGGGCCAAGAGACCCAGTACTTC
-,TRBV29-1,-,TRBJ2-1,CSVEDRRAGSYNEQFF,TGCAGCGTTGAAGATCGGCGAGCGGGCTCATACAATGAGCAGTTCTTC
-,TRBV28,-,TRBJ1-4,CASSPTDPQLILFF,TGTGCCAGCAGTCCCACAGATCCGCAACTAATTTTGTTTTTT
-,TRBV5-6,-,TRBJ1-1,CASSPGVTNTEAFF,TGTGCCAGCAGCCCAGGGGTCACGAACACTGAAGCTTTCTTT
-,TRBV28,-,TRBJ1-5,CASSSTYQPQHF,TGTGCCAGCAGTTCCACGTATCAGCCCCAGCATTTT
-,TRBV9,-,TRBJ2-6,CASSLRGSGANVLTF,TGTGCCAGCAGCCTTCGGGGTTCTGGGGCCAACGTCCTGACTTTC
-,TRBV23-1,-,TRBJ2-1,CASSQSGKQGKDEQFF,TGCGCCAGCAGTCAATCGGGTAAACAGGGAAAAGATGAGCAGTTCTTC
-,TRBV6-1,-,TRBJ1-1,CASSEILNTEAFF,TGTGCCAGCAGTGAGATTTTGAACACTGAAGCTTTCTTT
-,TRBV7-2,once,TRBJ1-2,CASSLGGSFNYGYTF,TGTGCCAGCAGCTTGGGGGGTTCATTTAACTATGGCTACACCTTC
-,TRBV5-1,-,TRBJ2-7,CASSFPVGQGNYEQYF,TGCGCCAGCAGCTTCCCCGTGGGCCAGGGGAATTACGAGCAGTACTTC
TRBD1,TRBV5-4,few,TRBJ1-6,CASSLRTGGSPLHF,TGTGCCAGCAGCTTGAGGACAGGGGGTTCACCCCTCCACTTT